The 30 T cell receptor beta chains given below trace back to one sample, sequenced in a study of T-cell memory formation after mild COVID-19 (dated by TCRdb to the early 2020s). The library was obtained by 5' RACE. Sequencing relied on an Illumina NovaSeq 6000. TCRdb cleaned the public reads at Q25 with fastp, built clones with MiXCR and kept in-frame beta chains. CDR3 protein duplicates are merged, each entry listing the most common genes and DNA. The sample table contains 130,000 to 150,000 distinct CDR3 sequences; only one count was recorded for 15% to 20% of them. The ten most abundant clones make up around 2.5% of the sample. The sample was PBMCs or a T cell subset sorted from them (not recorded which). All receptors come from an adult woman who had mild COVID-19 (a few samples of this study predate the infection). The sample titles of this study are shuffled in the database, so cell type and time point are left out; the donor was told from shared clones.

The V gene is TRBV25-1, the J gene TRBJ2-7, with D possibly being TRBD2 (6 bases). This CDR3 has 13 residues. Trimming removed 4 bases at V and 2 bases at J, with 9 bases between. Germline V gene lookup returns CDR1 MGHDK and CDR2 SYGVNS. The CDR3 DNA reads TGTGCCAGCAGTGCGGGGACTCCCTACGAGCAGTACTTC. Translated, it gives CASSAGTPYEQYF.

V is TRBV2 and J is TRBJ2-7, with TRBD1 as a possible D gene (6 bases). CDR1 and CDR2 from the germline V gene are SNHLY and FYNNEI. This CDR3 region has 15 residues. Trimming removed 7 bases from V and 1 base from J, with 17 bases in between. The CDR3 nucleotides are TGTGCCAGCATGGGGTTGTGGGACAAATCCTACGAGCAGTACTTC. Translated: CASMGLWDKSYEQYF.

J is TRBJ2-5 and V is TRBV5-1; D not resolved. Trimming took 4 bases from V and 2 from J, leaving 15 bases between them. The CDR3 sequence is 15 residues long. CDR1 and CDR2 (germline): SGHRS, YFSETQ. DNA for the CDR3: TGCGCCAGCAGCACGGCCGGGCCCGGGCAAGAGACCCAGTACTTC. This codes for CASSTAGPGQETQYF.

There are a few counts of this clonotype. The J gene is TRBJ2-7, the V gene TRBV30; possible D gene TRBD2, 6 bases. V shed 0 bases and J shed 4 bases, with 13 bases lying between them. CDR3 length: 14 residues. Germline assignment: CDR1 GTSNPN and CDR2 SVGIG (reference sequence). CDR3 bases: TGTGCCTGGAGTGTTGGAGGGGTCGTGTACGAGCAGTACTTC. Residues: CAWSVGGVVYEQYF.

A few counts support this clonotype. This chain links TRBV20-1 with TRBJ2-5, with 8 bases lining up with TRBD2. Unmatched junction bases numbered 3, after V lost 4 bases and J lost 8 bases. Germline CDR1 reads DFQATT; CDR2 reads SNEGSKA (reference sequence). This CDR3 has 11 residues. CDR3 protein: CSATGGLTQYF. CDR3 sequence (DNA): TGCAGTGCTACGGGGGGGCTAACCCAGTACTTC.

The chain couples TRBV7-3 to TRBJ2-5; 7 bases are shared with TRBD1. V gave up 9 bases and J gave up 4 bases; unmatched junction bases: 14. Germline lookup yields CDR1 SGHTA and CDR2 FQGTGA. The length of the CDR3 is 15 residues. The CDR3 DNA sequence: TGTGCCAGAAGCCTCTTAACAGGGGTTGGAGAGACCCAGTACTTC. Translating it yields CARSLLTGVGETQYF.

Only a few counts were recorded for this clonotype. CDR3 DNA sequence: TGTGCCAGCAGGTTGCAGGAACAGCCCCAGCATTTT. Translated, it gives CASRLQEQPQHF. The rearrangement links TRBV12-3 or TRBV12-4 to TRBJ1-5; no clear D gene. This CDR3 comprises 12 residues. V dropped 6 bases and J dropped 7 bases, with 10 bases sitting between them.

In this sample, this clonotype turned up a few times. The chain combines TRBV12-3 or TRBV12-4 with TRBJ1-2; D unresolved. This CDR3 comprises 13 residues. V was clipped by 5 bases and J by 8 bases, with 15 bases between them. This CDR3 is CASSPNLNRGYTF. CDR3 bases: TGTGCCAGCAGTCCCAATCTCAACAGAGGCTACACCTTC.

In its sample, this clonotype was seen many times. CDR3 coding DNA: TGTGCCAGCAGCACCAGAGAGACCCAGTACTTC. Its protein product is CASSTRETQYF. The V and J genes are TRBV5-5 and TRBJ2-5; D is undetermined. Germline V gene sequence: CDR1 SGHKS, CDR2 YYEKEE (reference sequence). CDR3 size: 11 residues. V was pared by 4 bases and J by 4 bases, with 5 bases between.

This clonotype was counted between two and nine times. The CDR3 DNA follows: TGTGCCAGCAGCGTAGAAACGCGGAGCTCCTACAATGAGCAGTTCTTC. Its translation is CASSVETRSSYNEQFF. The chain links TRBV9 to TRBJ2-1; D is undetermined. Trimming took 0 bases from V and 0 from J, leaving 10 bases between them. The CDR3 contains 16 residues. Germline assignment: CDR1 SGDLS and CDR2 YYNGEE.

J is TRBJ2-7 and V is TRBV5-6, with 7 bases fitting TRBD1. In germline, CDR1 is SGHDT, CDR2 YYEEEE. This CDR3 is built from 13 residues. Germline trimming cut 2 bases from V and 4 bases from J; bases unmatched to any gene: 3. This CDR3 reads CASSFGTEYEQYF. CDR3 DNA sequence: TGTGCCAGCAGCTTCGGGACAGAATACGAGCAGTACTTC.

Only a few counts were recorded for this clonotype. The chain recombines TRBV5-1 with TRBJ2-5, with D possibly matching TRBD1 (6 bases). This CDR3 has 15 amino acids. CDR1 and CDR2 from the germline V gene are SGHRS and YFSETQ. The V end lost 3 bases, the J end lost 5 bases, and 17 bases lay between the germline ends. CDR3 nucleotides: TGCGCCAGCAGCTGGGGAACAGGCCAGGGGGAGACCCAGTACTTC. As protein: CASSWGTGQGETQYF.

The V gene is TRBV12-3 or TRBV12-4, the J gene TRBJ2-5; the match to TRBD2 covers 9 bases. This CDR3 has 16 amino acids. V shed 3 bases and J 2 bases; nucleotides not matched to a gene: 7. The CDR3 here is CASSFQAGGPQETQYF. The CDR3 nucleotides read TGTGCCAGCAGTTTCCAAGCGGGAGGACCACAAGAGACCCAGTACTTC.

The rearrangement uses TRBV12-5 and TRBJ1-1; TRBD1 matches 7 bases. V lost 6 bases, J lost 6 bases, and 7 bases stayed unmatched. CDR1 is LGHNT and CDR2 is FRNRAP in the germline V gene. This CDR3 is 13 amino acids long. The CDR3 protein is CASGLTGQAEAFF. The DNA of the CDR3 is TGTGCTAGTGGCCTGACAGGGCAGGCTGAAGCTTTCTTT.

The gene calls are TRBV15 and TRBJ2-2; D gene uncertain. The CDR3 covers 18 residues. In germline, CDR1 is LNHNV, CDR2 YYDKDF (reference sequence). Trimming took 0 bases from V and 0 from J, leaving 14 bases between them. The CDR3 sequence: CATSRDPLYFSNTGELFF. The CDR3 nucleotides read TGTGCCACCAGCAGAGACCCGCTCTACTTCTCGAACACCGGGGAGCTGTTTTTT.

The chain couples TRBV7-6 to TRBJ2-7; no clear D. CDR3 length: 14 amino acids. V was clipped by 5 bases and J by 4 bases, with 15 bases between them. The germline CDR1 and CDR2 sequences are SGHVS and FNYEAQ. As DNA, the CDR3 is TGTGCCAGCAGCCAGGAGTTCGGGCATTACGAGCAGTACTTC. This sequence encodes CASSQEFGHYEQYF.

The rearrangement joins TRBV7-9 to TRBJ2-5, with D possibly matching TRBD1 (5 bases). V lost 5 bases and J lost 4, with 14 bases in between. CDR3 length equals 14 residues. Germline V gene sequence: CDR1 SEHNR, CDR2 FQNEAQ (reference sequence). The CDR3, as DNA: TGTGCCAGCAGCCAATCGGCTGGGGCAGAGACCCAGTACTTC. Translated, it gives CASSQSAGAETQYF.

A few counts support this clonotype. The genes are TRBV7-9 and TRBJ1-1, with TRBD1 matching over 7 bases. V lost 5 bases and J lost 3; bases outside the gene matches: 3. Per germline, CDR1 SEHNR and CDR2 FQNEAQ (reference sequence). The CDR3 runs to 13 residues. The CDR3 nucleotides are TGTGCCAGCAGCACAGACAGGGACACTGAAGCTTTCTTT. Translation: CASSTDRDTEAFF. Variable domain in full (rest from reference TRBV7-9 and TRBJ1-1): DTGVSQNPRHKITKRGQNVTFRCDPISEHNRLYWYRQTLGQGPEFLTYFQNEAQLEKSRLLSDRFSAERPKGSFSTLEIQRTEQGDSAMYLCASSTDRDTEAFFGQGTRLTVV.

The chain employs TRBV9 and TRBJ2-7; no clear D. Trimming stripped 3 bases from V and 8 bases from J, with 9 bases between. Germline loops: CDR1 SGDLS, CDR2 YYNGEE. The CDR3 is 11 amino acids. CDR3 nucleotide sequence: TGTGCCAGCAGCGCAGGATTTCAGCAGTACTTC. This sequence encodes CASSAGFQQYF.

The genes are TRBV3-1 and TRBJ2-3; D remains unclear. This CDR3 region has 13 residues. Trimming took off 3 bases at V and 4 bases at J, with 8 bases between the two ends. CDR1 and CDR2 from the germline V gene are LGHDT and YNNKEL (reference sequence). The DNA for the CDR3 is TGTGCCAGCAGCCATCCGGTGGCAGATACGCAGTATTTT. This codes for CASSHPVADTQYF.

J is TRBJ1-1 and V is TRBV5-1, with a possible D match to TRBD1 (6 bases). Trimming took 4 bases from V and 5 from J, leaving 18 bases between them. From germline, CDR1 is SGHRS and CDR2 YFSETQ. The CDR3 loop spans 15 amino acids. CDR3 in DNA: TGCGCCAGCAGCCCGGGACACCCCCGGGGAACTGAAGCTTTCTTT. Residues: CASSPGHPRGTEAFF.

The sample holds a few counts of this clonotype. V and J are TRBV24-1 and TRBJ2-3; maybe TRBD2 (7 bases). There are 16 residues in the CDR3. V gave up 4 bases and J gave up 5 bases, with 18 bases separating them. Germline loops: CDR1 KGHDR, CDR2 SFDVKD. The CDR3, as DNA: TGTGCCACCAGTGAGACGGACGCGGGGGCTATAGATACGCAGTATTTT. As protein: CATSETDAGAIDTQYF.

V usage is TRBV18 and J usage is TRBJ1-1; D remains unclear. The CDR3 length is 14 residues. V gave up 0 bases and J gave up 1 base, with 6 bases separating them. The germline CDR1 and CDR2 sequences are KGHSH and LQKENI. CDR3 nucleotides: TGTGCCAGCTCACCACCTAGCCCGAACACTGAAGCTTTCTTT. Translation: CASSPPSPNTEAFF.

V is TRBV7-9 and J is TRBJ1-4, with 7 bases that match TRBD1. V shed 4 bases and J 8 bases; nucleotides not matched to a gene: 7. CDR1 is SEHNR, CDR2 FQNEAQ, per germline (reference sequence). This CDR3 is built from 14 residues. The DNA for the CDR3 is TGTGCCAGCAGCTACGGACAGGAAAAGGAAAAACTGTTTTTT. This encodes CASSYGQEKEKLFF.

The V call is TRBV20-1, the J call TRBJ1-2; no firm D call. There are 11 residues in the CDR3. Trimming pared 2 bases from V and 7 bases from J, leaving 8 bases between. Germline-derived CDR1 and CDR2 are DFQATT and SNEGSKA (reference sequence). CDR3 nucleotide sequence: TGCAGTGCTAGAATAGGTCGTGGCTACACCTTC. This gives the protein CSARIGRGYTF.

The chain employs TRBV6-2 or TRBV6-3 and TRBJ1-5; TRBD1 agrees at 7 bases. Trimming took 7 bases from V and 3 from J; bases not matched to a gene: 6. The germline gives CDR1 MNHEY, CDR2 SVGEGT. CDR3 length: 14 amino acids. CDR3 bases: TGTGCCAGCATCGCCAGGGGGGTCAATCAGCCCCAGCATTTT. Amino acid sequence: CASIARGVNQPQHF.

The CDR3 region is CASSLVTGAGTDTQYF. DNA of the CDR3: TGTGCCAGCAGCTTAGTAACAGGGGCGGGCACAGATACGCAGTATTTT. The gene calls are TRBV7-9 and TRBJ2-3; 7 positions match TRBD1. The CDR3 runs to 16 residues. V lost 1 base to trimming and J lost 1 base; unmatched junction nucleotides: 5. CDR1 is SEHNR, CDR2 FQNEAQ, per germline (reference sequence).

In this sample, this clonotype turned up a few times. The CDR3 DNA reads TGCAGTGCTAGTGCCAGAAACAATGAGCAGTTCTTC. This sequence encodes CSASARNNEQFF. The gene calls are TRBV20-1 and TRBJ2-1; D is unclear. The CDR3 is 12 residues long. Germline CDR1 DFQATT, CDR2 SNEGSKA (reference sequence). Trimming stripped 3 bases from V and 5 bases from J, with 8 bases between.

The rearrangement links TRBV18 to TRBJ2-5; possibly TRBD1 or TRBD2 for D (5 bases each). The germline V gene encodes CDR1 KGHSH and CDR2 LQKENI. The CDR3 is made up of 14 amino acids. V was cut by 2 bases and J by 4 bases, with 11 bases left in between. This CDR3 reads CASSPGGERETQYF. The CDR3, as DNA: TGTGCCAGCTCACCAGGGGGAGAGAGAGAGACCCAGTACTTC.

This clonotype has a handful of counts. The chain employs TRBV20-1 and TRBJ2-1; D is possibly TRBD1 (5 bases). Germline V gene sequence: CDR1 DFQATT, CDR2 SNEGSKA (reference sequence). Trimming shortened V by 4 bases and J by 0 bases, and 19 bases separated the two germline ends. CDR3 length: 17 residues. The CDR3 spells CSAMGPSDLISYNEQFF. CDR3 coding DNA: TGCAGTGCTATGGGGCCCTCGGACCTGATCTCCTACAATGAGCAGTTCTTC.